This is a list of T cell receptor beta chains from one sample in a study of spatial heterogeneity in lung cancer. TCRdb processed the 5' RACE reads anew with MiXCR; each CDR3 protein has one entry. This sample has around 100,000 distinct CDR3 sequences; 4.4% occur once, and the top ten carry around 20%. Here the sequenced sample was lung tumor tissue, taken at surgery. These receptors were obtained from a male donor with early-stage non-small cell lung cancer. CDR3s include the opening cysteine and the closing phenylalanine or tryptophan. A D gene is named only where the DNA matches it firmly. Clone size, where shown, is once, few, many, or a class for clones that have expanded.

V gene	D gene	J gene	clone size	CDR3 DNA	CDR3 protein
TRBV2	NA	TRBJ1-1	many	TGTGCCAGCAGAGCTCATACGAACCTGAACACTGAAGCTTTCTTT	CASRAHTNLNTEAFF
TRBV4-1	NA	TRBJ1-4	many	TGCGCCAGCAGCCAAGAGCTCCCCAGATATAATGAAAAACTGTTTTTT	CASSQELPRYNEKLFF
TRBV3-1	NA	TRBJ1-5	NA	TGTGCCAGCAGCCAAGCGTTGGGGAATCAGCCCCAGCATTTT	CASSQALGNQPQHF
TRBV6-1	TRBD2	TRBJ2-3	few	TGTGCCAGCAGTGCACTAGCGGGAGGCACAGATACGCAGTATTTT	CASSALAGGTDTQYF
TRBV7-9	NA	TRBJ2-3	NA	TGTGCCAGCAGCTTATCCCGGATTAGCACAGATACGCAGTATTTT	CASSLSRISTDTQYF
TRBV12-3/TRBV12-4	NA	TRBJ2-5	many	TGTGCCAGCAGTCTCCAACTAGCTAAGGAGACCCAGTACTTC	CASSLQLAKETQYF
TRBV11-2	NA	TRBJ2-1	many	TGTGCCAGCAGCATGGGGGAGCGCAATGAGCAGTTCTTC	CASSMGERNEQFF
TRBV10-3	NA	TRBJ2-1	many	TGTGCCATCAGTATCGGACTTCAACGGGAGCAGTTCTTC	CAISIGLQREQFF
TRBV7-3	TRBD2	TRBJ2-3	few	TGTGCCACCGCTCGAGGACTAGCGAGTAGAGATACGCAGTATTTT	CATARGLASRDTQYF
TRBV20-1	NA	TRBJ1-4	many	TGCAGTGCGGGGATCCATCCCACTAATGAAAAACTGTTTTTT	CSAGIHPTNEKLFF
TRBV20-1	TRBD1	TRBJ2-5	many	TGCAGTGCTAGAGAGGGAGACAGGGATCAAGAGACCCAGTACTTC	CSAREGDRDQETQYF
TRBV30	NA	TRBJ1-1	many	TGTGCCTGGAAAGTAAAGAGGCCTGAAGCTTTCTTT	CAWKVKRPEAFF
TRBV5-1	TRBD1	TRBJ1-1	few	TGCGCCAGCAGCTTGGCCCCGGAGTGGACAGGTGAAGCTTTCTTT	CASSLAPEWTGEAFF
TRBV14	NA	TRBJ1-1	many	TGTGCCAGCAGCCAAGATAACTGGTCAAACACTGAAGCTTTCTTT	CASSQDNWSNTEAFF
TRBV5-1	NA	TRBJ2-7	many	TGCGCCAGCAGCTTGGACACTTCCTACGAGCAGTACTTC	CASSLDTSYEQYF
TRBV12-3/TRBV12-4	TRBD1	TRBJ1-2	many	TGTGCCAGCAGTGGACAGGGGGAGAACTATGGCTACACCTTC	CASSGQGENYGYTF
TRBV24-1	TRBD1	TRBJ2-3	few	TGTGCCACCAGTGATTGGGGACAGCCAGATACGCAGTATTTT	CATSDWGQPDTQYF
TRBV3-1	NA	TRBJ1-2	NA	TGTGCCAGCAGCCAAGAGTGGGAGGGCCGCTACACCTTC	CASSQEWEGRYTF
TRBV6-5	TRBD1	TRBJ2-3	many	TGTGCCAGCAGCCTCCAGGGGGCTAGCACAGATACGCAGTATTTT	CASSLQGASTDTQYF
TRBV20-1	TRBD2	TRBJ2-3	many	TGCAGTGCTAGTCCTTTGGCCGGGACTAGCGGGAGAAAAGATACGCAGTATTTT	CSASPLAGTSGRKDTQYF
TRBV28	NA	TRBJ1-4	many	TGTGCCAGCAGTTTTAGGCATAGGGAAAAACTGTTTTTT	CASSFRHREKLFF
TRBV20-1	NA	TRBJ2-3	many	TGCAGTGCTAGAGAGGCTAGTCGGGGTACGCAGTATTTT	CSAREASRGTQYF
TRBV2	TRBD1	TRBJ2-3	NA	TGTGCCAGCAGTCCATGGACAGGGGGCTCGGGCACAGATACGCAGTATTTT	CASSPWTGGSGTDTQYF
TRBV11-2	NA	TRBJ2-5	many	TGTGCCAGCAGCTTAGACGCAGGTCAAGAGACCCAGTACTTC	CASSLDAGQETQYF
TRBV25-1	NA	TRBJ2-5	few	TGTGCCAGCAGTGAACCAGGGGCGCAAGAGACCCAGTACTTC	CASSEPGAQETQYF
TRBV27	TRBD2	TRBJ2-3	few	TGTGCCAGCAGACCGGGACTAGCTGAAGATACGCAGTATTTT	CASRPGLAEDTQYF
TRBV4-1	TRBD2	TRBJ2-5	many	TGCGCCAGCAGCCAAGATGGCATAGCGGGTCCTCAAGAGACCCAGTACTTC	CASSQDGIAGPQETQYF
TRBV6-1	NA	TRBJ1-2	many	TGTGCCAGCAGTGAAGGGCTCAGGGTAGGAGCTAACTATGGCTACACCTTC	CASSEGLRVGANYGYTF
TRBV7-9	NA	TRBJ1-1	many	TGTGCCAGCAGCTTAGACGGTTACGGCACTGAAGCTTTCTTT	CASSLDGYGTEAFF
TRBV7-2	NA	TRBJ2-5	few	TGTGCCAGCAGCCAGGGTTTTGAAGAGACCCAGTACTTC	CASSQGFEETQYF
TRBV5-1	TRBD1	TRBJ1-1	NA	TGCGCCAGCAGCTTTACACCGGGACAGGGTATTGAAGCTTTCTTT	CASSFTPGQGIEAFF
TRBV7-6	NA	TRBJ2-1	many	TGTGCCAGCAGCCAATTTCGGACGCCTGAGCAGTTCTTC	CASSQFRTPEQFF
TRBV3-1	TRBD1	TRBJ2-6	few	TGTGCCAGCAGCCCAAGGGGGCATACTTCTGGGGCCAACGTCCTGACTTTC	CASSPRGHTSGANVLTF
TRBV13	NA	TRBJ2-1	many	TGTGCCAGCAGCTTAGCCTTCCACAATGAGCAGTTCTTC	CASSLAFHNEQFF
TRBV5-1	NA	TRBJ2-3	many	TGCGCCAGCATCAGGAATCCGGACTCCACAGATACGCAGTATTTT	CASIRNPDSTDTQYF
TRBV15	NA	TRBJ1-1	many	TGTGCCACCAGCCCTAACCGTCCAGGTCGGAACACTGAAGCTTTCTTT	CATSPNRPGRNTEAFF
TRBV5-1	NA	TRBJ2-3	NA	TGCGCCAGCAGCTTCTTACTAGCTGCAGATACGCAGTATTTT	CASSFLLAADTQYF
TRBV7-8	TRBD1	TRBJ2-7	many	TGTGCCAGCAGGGGCAGGGACAGTCCTCCCTACGAGCAGTACTTC	CASRGRDSPPYEQYF
TRBV9	NA	TRBJ2-5	many	TGTGCCAGCAGCGGGAGTCTTGAGGACCAAGAGACCCAGTACTTC	CASSGSLEDQETQYF
TRBV15	NA	TRBJ2-1	many	TGTGCCACCAGCAGAGGAAGGAGCTCCTACAATGAGCAGTTCTTC	CATSRGRSSYNEQFF
TRBV5-1	NA	TRBJ2-3	many	TGCGCCAGCACCGTCGGCATTTGGAGCACAGATACGCAGTATTTT	CASTVGIWSTDTQYF
TRBV20-1	NA	TRBJ2-2	many	TGCAGTGCTAGATCCCTGGTGGCCGGGGAGCTGTTTTTT	CSARSLVAGELFF
TRBV20-1	NA	TRBJ1-1	many	TGCAGTGCTTACGACAGGACGAACACTGAAGCTTTCTTT	CSAYDRTNTEAFF
TRBV9	TRBD2	TRBJ2-3	many	TGTGCCAGCAGCGCTGGACTAGCGGGAGGCACAGATACGCAGTATTTT	CASSAGLAGGTDTQYF
TRBV10-3	NA	TRBJ2-3	NA	TGTGCCATCAGTAGGGACGGGCCGGATACGCAGTATTTT	CAISRDGPDTQYF
TRBV6-5	TRBD1	TRBJ1-6	many	TGTGCCAGCGGCCCGGGACAGAGAAATTCACCCTTCCACTTT	CASGPGQRNSPFHF
TRBV20-1	TRBD1	TRBJ1-1	NA	TGCAGTGCTAGAGTTACAGGGGGCTTAGACACTGAAGCTTTCTTT	CSARVTGGLDTEAFF
TRBV4-1	TRBD1	TRBJ2-7	many	TGCGCCAGCAGTCGACAGGGCGTATCAGACGAGCAGTACTTC	CASSRQGVSDEQYF
TRBV18	NA	TRBJ2-3	many	TGTGCCAGCTCACCGTTCGGGACGGCCGGTAGCACAGATACGCAGTATTTT	CASSPFGTAGSTDTQYF
TRBV5-1	NA	TRBJ1-1	few	TGCGCCAGCAGCCCCAGTGGCGGGAACACTGAAGCTTTCTTT	CASSPSGGNTEAFF
TRBV11-1	NA	TRBJ2-5	many	TGTGCCAGCAGCCGGAACTTTGACCAAGAGACCCAGTACTTC	CASSRNFDQETQYF
TRBV28	NA	TRBJ1-6	many	TGTGCCAGCAGTTTAATTCAGGGGTCGGCTTCAAATTCACCCCTCCACTTT	CASSLIQGSASNSPLHF
TRBV4-1	NA	TRBJ1-6	many	TGCGCCAGCAGCCAAGTAATAGGGACTCCAAACCGGGGCTTT	CASSQVIGTPNRGF
TRBV28	NA	TRBJ1-4	few	TGTGCCAGCAGCCTCGGCGGGGAGGGGAGGAATGAAAAACTGTTTTTT	CASSLGGEGRNEKLFF
TRBV5-1	TRBD2	TRBJ2-7	many	TGCGCCAGCAAACTAGCGCCTTCCTACGAGCAGTACTTC	CASKLAPSYEQYF
TRBV29-1	NA	TRBJ2-7	many	TGCAGCGTCCTAGCCAGCTCCTACGAGCAGTACTTC	CSVLASSYEQYF
TRBV7-9	TRBD1	TRBJ1-6	many	TGTGCCAGCAGCTTTGAGACAGGGCAACATTCACCCCTCCACTTT	CASSFETGQHSPLHF
TRBV5-6	NA	TRBJ1-1	many	TGTGCCAGCAGCTTGGGGACCTACACTGAAGCTTTCTTT	CASSLGTYTEAFF
TRBV11-2	NA	TRBJ2-5	many	TGTGCCAGCAGTAGGAACCCCCGAACCCAGTACTTC	CASSRNPRTQYF
TRBV4-2	TRBD1	TRBJ1-5	many	TGTGCCAGCAGCCGGACGACAGGGTCCAATCAGCCCCAGCATTTT	CASSRTTGSNQPQHF